These 9 T cell receptor beta chains originate from one sample sequenced in a study of T cells in localized non-small cell lung cancer. Here immunoSEQ multiplex PCR was the method, and the copy in TCRdb shows in-frame clones only, minus some. The sample carries several thousand clones, around nine tenths recorded once. Sequencing used peripheral blood, obtained before any cancer treatment. Source of these receptors: a female donor over 55 with stage II squamous cell lung carcinoma.

The CDR3 reads CASSLAQGDYEQYF. The CDR3 DNA reads as TGTGCCAGCAGCTTGGCACAGGGAGACTACGAGCAGTACTTC. The rearrangement joins TRBV7-9 to TRBJ2-7; a weak D match, TRBD1 (6 bases). Germline V gene sequence: CDR1 SEHNR, CDR2 FQNEAQ (reference sequence). Trimming took 3 bases from V and 3 from J, leaving 12 bases between them. This CDR3 has 14 amino acids.

The chain employs TRBV2 and TRBJ1-2; 7 nucleotides agree with TRBD1. The CDR3 runs to 13 residues. Per the germline V gene, CDR1 is SNHLY and CDR2 is FYNNEI. V dropped 6 bases and J dropped 8; count of bases not matched to a gene: 9. CDR3 DNA: TGTGCCAGCAGCGACGACAGGGAAGGCGGCTACACCTTC. Encoded protein: CASSDDREGGYTF.

This clone appeared a few times. V and J are TRBV29-1 and TRBJ1-1; D is undetermined. The ends were cut back, 7 bases at V and 3 bases at J, with 12 bases in the middle. CDR1 is SQVTM, CDR2 ANQGSEA, per germline. This CDR3 has 12 amino acids. The CDR3 reads CSGKRGDTEAFF. The CDR3 DNA follows: TGCAGCGGAAAGCGCGGGGACACTGAAGCTTTCTTT.

J is TRBJ2-7 and V is TRBV21-1. TRBV21-1 is tagged as a pseudogene. This CDR3 region has 15 residues. The CDR3 DNA reads TGTGCCAGCAGCAAAGGGGGACGGAAATCCTACGAGCAGTACGTC. It codes for CASSKGGRKSYEQYV.

V usage is TRBV11-2 and J usage is TRBJ1-5, with D possibly being TRBD1 (5 bases). V was clipped by 1 base and J by 3 bases, with 10 bases between them. The CDR3 is 15 residues long. Germline V gives CDR1 SGHAT, CDR2 FQNNGV. The CDR3 here is CASSLGEGPNQPQHF. CDR3 nucleotide sequence: TGTGCCAGCAGCTTAGGGGAGGGACCCAATCAGCCCCAGCATTTT. Full variable domain (rest looked up from reference TRBV11-2 and TRBJ1-5): EAGVAQSPRYKIIEKRQSVAFWCNPISGHATLYWYQQILGQGPKLLIQFQNNGVVDDSQLPKDRFSAERLKGVDSTLKIQPAKLEDSAVYLCASSLGEGPNQPQHFGDGTRLSIL.

V and J are TRBV28 and TRBJ1-5; 7 positions agree with TRBD1. Germline values: CDR1 MDHEN, CDR2 SYDVKM. This CDR3 comprises 14 residues. V lost 6 bases, J lost 3 bases, and 5 bases stayed unmatched. The CDR3 DNA is TGTGCCAGCAGCACCGGGACAGTCAATCAGCCCCAGCATTTT. This codes for CASSTGTVNQPQHF.

The rearrangement joins TRBV28 to TRBJ1-1, with D uncertain. The germline V and J ends were trimmed by 3 bases and 4 bases, with 3 bases remaining between them. This CDR3 is 11 amino acids long. Germline V gene data show CDR1 as MDHEN and CDR2 as SYDVKM. The CDR3 reads CASSLGTEAFF. The CDR3 nucleotides are TGTGCCAGCAGTTTGGGCACTGAAGCTTTCTTT.

This clone was detected a few times. The J gene is TRBJ2-5, the V gene TRBV9; 11 nucleotides line up with TRBD1. The junction had 2 bases not matched to a gene; V was cut back by 3 bases and J by 1 base. The length of the CDR3 is 15 residues. Germline CDR1 reads SGDLS; CDR2 reads YYNGEE. CDR3 sequence: CASSGDRGSQETQYF. The CDR3 nucleotides are TGTGCCAGCAGCGGGGACAGGGGGAGCCAAGAGACCCAGTACTTC.

CDR3 loop: CASSQGPGKLADTQYF. The CDR3 DNA reads TGTGCCAGCAGCCAAGGTCCCGGGAAATTGGCAGATACGCAGTATTTT. This rearrangement joins TRBV14 to TRBJ2-3, with D tentatively TRBD2 (5 bases). V was clipped by 1 base and J by 4 bases, with 15 bases between them. The CDR3 contains 16 residues. Germline V gene lookup returns CDR1 SGHDN and CDR2 FVKESK.